A single sample gave rise to the 20 T cell receptor beta chains below, sequenced in a study of cytomegalovirus exposure and HLA in healthy donors. The repertoire was sequenced with immunoSEQ multiplex PCR; TCRdb's copy has only in-frame clones and lacks some. The sample consists of 220,000 or so clones, over 70% of them appearing once. Sequencing used PBMCs. The receptors shown here come from a woman between 25 and 40 years old in good health and CMV-seropositive.

This chain links TRBV6-5 with TRBJ2-1; D unresolved. The CDR3 loop spans 14 amino acids. Germline-derived CDR1 and CDR2 are MNHEY and SVGAGI. V lost 2 bases to trimming and J lost 1 base, with 6 bases between them. This CDR3 reads CASSYPNSYNEQFF. In DNA, the CDR3 is TGTGCCAGCAGTTACCCAAATTCCTACAATGAGCAGTTCTTC.

The gene calls are TRBV29-1 and TRBJ1-1; D remains ambiguous. CDR3 length: 12 amino acids. CDR1 is SQVTM, CDR2 ANQGSEA, per germline. V dropped 7 bases and J dropped 4 bases, with 13 bases sitting between them. The CDR3 bases are TGCAGCGCCGGGGAAGTCGGCACTGAAGCTTTCTTT. Protein: CSAGEVGTEAFF.

J is TRBJ2-1 and V is TRBV7-2, with 7 bases aligning to TRBD1. The CDR3 loop spans 13 amino acids. The V and J ends lost 5 bases and 8 bases, in that order; junction bases with no gene match: 6. Germline loops: CDR1 SGHTA, CDR2 FQGNSA. The CDR3 region is CASSLDRVHEQFF. DNA of the CDR3: TGTGCCAGCAGCCTCGACAGGGTGCATGAGCAGTTCTTC.

The chain has TRBV7-3 and TRBJ1-1; D call uncertain. The CDR3 runs 14 residues. The germline gives CDR1 SGHTA, CDR2 FQGTGA. Deletions cut 1 base from V and 4 bases from J, with 10 bases between. The CDR3 region is CASSLNDMSTEAFF. In DNA form, the CDR3 reads TGTGCCAGCAGCTTAAACGACATGAGCACTGAAGCTTTCTTT.

This clone was detected only a few times. The chain joins TRBV7-9 to TRBJ1-1, with D uncertain. Trimming stripped 5 bases from V and 1 base from J, with 5 bases between. From germline, CDR1 is SEHNR and CDR2 FQNEAQ (reference sequence). This CDR3 has 12 residues. This chain's CDR3 is CASSRENTEAFF. In DNA, the CDR3 is TGTGCCAGCAGCCGGGAGAACACTGAAGCTTTCTTT. Filled out from reference TRBV7-9 and TRBJ1-1, the complete variable domain reads DTGVSQNPRHKITKRGQNVTFRCDPISEHNRLYWYRQTLGQGPEFLTYFQNEAQLEKSRLLSDRFSAERPKGSFSTLEIQRTEQGDSAMYLCASSRENTEAFFGQGTRLTVV.

This rearrangement joins TRBV13 to TRBJ1-4; D call uncertain. Deletions cut 4 bases from V and 7 bases from J, with 16 bases between. The germline V gene encodes CDR1 PRHDT and CDR2 FYEKMQ (reference sequence). This CDR3 has 15 residues. DNA for the CDR3: TGTGCCAGCAGCTACCGGGCCTCCGGTGGTGAAAAACTGTTTTTT. Its translation: CASSYRASGGEKLFF. Using reference TRBV13 and TRBJ1-4 for the parts outside the CDR3, the full variable domain is AAGVIQSPRHLIKEKRETATLKCYPIPRHDTVYWYQQGPGQDPQFLISFYEKMQSDKGSIPDRFSAQQFSDYHSELNMSSLELGDSALYFCASSYRASGGEKLFFGSGTQLSVL.

The chain has TRBV30 and TRBJ1-3; D gene unclear. CDR3 length equals 16 residues. Trimming cost V 2 bases and J 2 bases, with 16 bases left between them. CDR1 and CDR2 (germline): GTSNPN, SVGIG (reference sequence). DNA for the CDR3: TGTGCCTGGAGTCGGAACCCAGTTAGGGCTGGAAACACCATATATTTT. It encodes CAWSRNPVRAGNTIYF.

The rearrangement joins TRBV30 to TRBJ1-4; the match to TRBD1 covers 11 bases. The CDR3 extends over 15 amino acids. The ends lost 2 bases at V and 6 bases at J; junction bases unmatched: 5. Per germline, CDR1 GTSNPN and CDR2 SVGIG (reference sequence). The DNA of the CDR3 is TGTGCCTGGAGTCGTAGGGGACAGGGGGATGAAAAACTGTTTTTT. Residues: CAWSRRGQGDEKLFF.

The rearrangement links TRBV29-1 to TRBJ1-5; weak D call: TRBD1 (6 bases). In germline, CDR1 is SQVTM, CDR2 ANQGSEA. CDR3 length equals 14 residues. V was clipped by 6 bases and J by 3 bases, with 15 bases between them. The CDR3 reads CSVSSGGLNQPQHF. The CDR3 DNA follows: TGCAGCGTGAGTTCTGGGGGGCTCAATCAGCCCCAGCATTTT.

This clone was counted a single time. The chain couples TRBV2 to TRBJ2-3, with D possibly being TRBD2 (5 bases). The germline V gene has CDR1 SNHLY and CDR2 FYNNEI. The CDR3 sequence is 13 residues long. Trimming shortened V by 6 bases and J by 1 base, and 8 bases separated the two germline ends. CDR3 DNA sequence: TGTGCCAGCAGAAGCGGACGCACAGATACGCAGTATTTT. Translating gives CASRSGRTDTQYF.

Only a few counts were recorded for this clone. This chain uses TRBV6-5 with TRBJ1-1, with 8 bases fitting TRBD1. The trim removed 4 bases at V and 6 bases at J, leaving 7 bases unmatched. The CDR3 loop spans 14 amino acids. Germline CDR1 MNHEY, CDR2 SVGAGI. The CDR3 loop is CASSLLGQGAEAFF. CDR3 DNA: TGTGCCAGCAGTTTACTCGGACAGGGTGCTGAAGCTTTCTTT.

This clone appeared a single time. The chain employs TRBV9 and TRBJ2-3; D gene uncertain. V lost 3 bases to trimming and J lost 0 bases, with 8 bases between them. The CDR3 totals 14 residues. Germline V gene lookup returns CDR1 SGDLS and CDR2 YYNGEE. CDR3 loop: CASSDWSSTDTQYF. The DNA of the CDR3 is TGTGCCAGCAGCGACTGGTCTAGCACAGATACGCAGTATTTT.

The chain uses TRBV4-1 and TRBJ2-1, with D perhaps matching TRBD2 (6 bases). The CDR3 extends over 16 amino acids. The V and J ends lost 0 bases and 4 bases respectively, with 13 bases between them. Per germline, CDR1 MGHRA and CDR2 YSYEKL. CDR3 coding DNA: TGCGCCAGCAGCCAAGATGAACTAGCTAAATACAATGAGCAGTTCTTC. It specifies CASSQDELAKYNEQFF.

This chain connects TRBV30 to TRBJ2-7, with D possibly being TRBD2 (5 bases). V lost 0 bases to trimming and J lost 6 bases, with 9 bases between them. Germline V gene lookup returns CDR1 GTSNPN and CDR2 SVGIG (reference sequence). CDR3 length equals 12 residues. The CDR3 DNA sequence: TGTGCCTGGAGTGTAGCCCGGGGCGAGCAGTACTTC. It yields the protein CAWSVARGEQYF.

The chain couples TRBV2 to TRBJ1-2, with 7 nucleotides matching TRBD1. Germline loops: CDR1 SNHLY, CDR2 FYNNEI. The CDR3 extends over 13 amino acids. With 8 bases clipped from V and 4 bases from J, the junction kept 7 bases outside the gene matches. The CDR3 is CASGQEKSYGYTF. The CDR3 DNA is TGTGCCAGCGGACAGGAAAAGTCCTATGGCTACACCTTC.

The V gene is TRBV11-2, the J gene TRBJ2-1, with D possibly matching TRBD2 (5 bases). Germline loops: CDR1 SGHAT, CDR2 FQNNGV. The CDR3 has 15 residues. V was clipped by 7 bases and J by 9 bases, with 22 bases between them. The chain's CDR3 is CASIVQLGASSEQFF. CDR3 nucleotide sequence: TGTGCCAGCATCGTACAATTGGGAGCTTCTAGTGAGCAGTTCTTC. Drawing the rest from reference TRBV11-2 and TRBJ2-1, the complete variable domain is EAGVAQSPRYKIIEKRQSVAFWCNPISGHATLYWYQQILGQGPKLLIQFQNNGVVDDSQLPKDRFSAERLKGVDSTLKIQPAKLEDSAVYLCASIVQLGASSEQFFGPGTRLTVL.

The chain joins TRBV13 to TRBJ2-1, with D unclear. The germline V gene encodes CDR1 PRHDT and CDR2 FYEKMQ (reference sequence). CDR3 size: 11 residues. Trimming took 5 bases from V and 7 from J, leaving 6 bases between them. CDR3 amino acids: CASSPWNEQFF. For the CDR3, the DNA is TGTGCCAGCAGCCCCTGGAATGAGCAGTTCTTC.

This clone has more than one count but fewer than ten. This sequence joins TRBV27 and TRBJ2-7, with 9 bases matching TRBD2. With V trimmed by 7 bases and J by 6 bases, 10 bases remained unmatched. CDR3 length equals 14 residues. Looked up from germline, CDR1 is MNHEY and CDR2 is SMNVEV (reference sequence). The CDR3 is CASNSGTSYPEQYF. CDR3 coding DNA: TGTGCCAGCAACTCCGGGACTAGCTATCCCGAGCAGTACTTC.

This sequence joins TRBV7-2 and TRBJ2-5, with 10 nucleotides matching TRBD2. Germline CDR1 and CDR2: SGHTA and FQGNSA. The CDR3 extends over 15 amino acids. Trimming removed 5 bases from V and 5 bases from J; junction bases left unmatched: 8. CDR3 in DNA: TGTGCCAGCAGCCCGCCTAGCGGGAGAGGGGAGACCCAGTACTTC. Translating gives CASSPPSGRGETQYF. The full variable domain, with the rest looked up from reference TRBV7-2 and TRBJ2-5, is GAGVSQSPSNKVTEKGKDVELRCDPISGHTALYWYRQSLGQGLEFLIYFQGNSAPDKSGLPSDRFSAERTGGSVSTLTIQRTQQEDSAVYLCASSPPSGRGETQYFGPGTRLLVL.

The chain recombines TRBV30 with TRBJ2-5, with 10 bases aligning to TRBD2. Germline CDR1 reads GTSNPN; CDR2 reads SVGIG (reference sequence). V trimming: 2 bases; J trimming: 5 bases; junction bases outside the gene matches: 5. CDR3 size: 14 residues. CDR3 loop: CAWSTSGTWETQYF. The CDR3 DNA sequence: TGTGCCTGGAGTACTAGCGGGACGTGGGAGACCCAGTACTTC.